Below, 13 T cell receptor beta chains from the same sample are listed, as sequenced in a study of cytomegalovirus exposure and HLA in healthy donors. PCR used 60 Vbeta primers and 13 Jbeta primers. TCRdb's table, derived via immunoSEQ multiplex PCR, lists solely in-frame clones and lacks some. This table holds about 150,000 clones, more than 60% found once. The material sequenced was PBMCs. The origin of the receptors is a male donor in good health and CMV-seronegative.

The V and J genes are TRBV5-4 and TRBJ2-1; 11 bases map to TRBD2. CDR3 length: 15 residues. CDR1 and CDR2 from the germline V gene are SGHNT and YYREEE (reference sequence). The V segment lost 7 bases and the J segment 5 bases; nucleotides outside the gene matches: 8. In DNA, the CDR3 is TGTGCCAGCGGGGCCCTTAGCGGGGGGGACAATGAGCAGTTCTTC. Protein: CASGALSGGDNEQFF.

CDR3 in amino acids: CASSRRLAGGGDTQYF. The CDR3 DNA reads as TGTGCCAGCTCACGCCGACTAGCGGGGGGAGGAGATACGCAGTATTTT. The chain is built from TRBV18 and TRBJ2-3; 13 nucleotides match TRBD2. J gave up 5 bases and V 4 bases, and 6 bases lay outside the gene matches. The CDR3 spans 16 residues. Germline V gene sequence: CDR1 KGHSH, CDR2 LQKENI. Variable domain in full (rest from reference TRBV18 and TRBJ2-3): NAGVMQNPRHLVRRRGQEARLRCSPMKGHSHVYWYRQLPEEGLKFMVYLQKENIIDESGMPKERFSAEFPKEGPSILRIQQVVRGDSAAYFCASSRRLAGGGDTQYFGPGTRLTVL.

This chain uses TRBV11-1 with TRBJ1-2; D perhaps matches TRBD1 (6 bases). The CDR3 contains 14 residues. Trimming took off 5 bases at V and 0 bases at J, with 10 bases between the two ends. Germline V gene data show CDR1 as SGHAT and CDR2 as FQDESV (reference sequence). CDR3 nucleotides: TGTGCCAGCAGCCCTGGACAGTCTAACTATGGCTACACCTTC. It is translated as CASSPGQSNYGYTF. Full variable domain (outside the CDR3, taken from reference TRBV11-1 and TRBJ1-2): EAEVAQSPRYKITEKSQAVAFWCDPISGHATLYWYRQILGQGPELLVQFQDESVVDDSQLPKDRFSAERLKGVDSTLKIQPAELGDSAMYLCASSPGQSNYGYTFGSGTRLTVV.

The chain is built from TRBV30 and TRBJ1-2, with a tentative D call TRBD1 (5 bases). CDR1 is GTSNPN, CDR2 SVGIG, per germline (reference sequence). The CDR3 sequence is 14 residues long. Trimming stripped 3 bases from V and 0 bases from J, with 11 bases between. This chain's CDR3 is CAWRGVLANYGYTF. The CDR3 DNA is TGTGCCTGGAGAGGGGTTCTAGCTAACTATGGCTACACCTTC.

In DNA, the CDR3 is TGTGCCAGCAGCTATTCGGGCTCTGGGGCCAACGTCCTGACTTTC. Residues: CASSYSGSGANVLTF. This rearrangement joins TRBV7-9 to TRBJ2-6; D remains ambiguous. CDR1 and CDR2 (germline): SEHNR, FQNEAQ (reference sequence). There are 15 residues in the CDR3. Trimming took off 4 bases at V and 0 bases at J, with 7 bases between the two ends.

This clone has a handful of counts. The chain links TRBV7-6 to TRBJ2-7, with a tentative D call TRBD1 (6 bases). V lost 6 bases, J lost 0 bases, and 15 bases lay in between. The CDR3 is 15 residues long. Germline V lookup: CDR1 SGHVS, CDR2 FNYEAQ. The CDR3 DNA follows: TGTGCCAGCAGGCCCATCACAGGGTCCTCCTACGAGCAGTACTTC. Its translation is CASRPITGSSYEQYF.

CDR3 DNA sequence: TGTGCCAGCAGCTTCGGACTCTTTAGGAGCTCCTATAATTCACCCCTCCACTTT. Residues: CASSFGLFRSSYNSPLHF. The chain recombines TRBV5-6 with TRBJ1-6; the D is unclear. The V gene lost 2 bases and the J gene lost 0 bases, with 15 bases spanning the gap. The CDR3 spans 18 residues. The germline CDR1 and CDR2 sequences are SGHDT and YYEEEE.

V gene TRBV6-5 combines with J gene TRBJ1-5, with D unclear. The CDR3 contains 14 residues. V was trimmed by 4 bases and J by 0 bases, leaving 7 bases between them. Germline V gene sequence: CDR1 MNHEY, CDR2 SVGAGI. In DNA, the CDR3 is TGTGCCAGCAGTTTATTTTATAGCAATCAGCCCCAGCATTTT. Residues: CASSLFYSNQPQHF.

This clone has only one observation. V and J are TRBV7-8 and TRBJ2-3; TRBD2 aligns across 10 bases. CDR3 length: 18 amino acids. Germline lookup yields CDR1 SGHVS and CDR2 FQNEAQ. Trimming took 2 bases from V and 4 from J; bases not matched to a gene: 12. The CDR3 sequence is CASSLRPPGTSASDTQYF. CDR3 nucleotides: TGTGCCAGCAGCTTACGGCCCCCGGGGACTAGCGCTTCAGATACGCAGTATTTT.

The sample holds a few counts of this clone. CDR3 residues: CASSVLRGRGAYNEQFF. CDR3 DNA sequence: TGTGCCAGCAGCGTCCTTAGGGGGCGGGGGGCCTACAATGAGCAGTTCTTC. This chain connects TRBV11-2 to TRBJ2-1, with a tentative D call TRBD2 (8 bases). Germline values: CDR1 SGHAT, CDR2 FQNNGV. V lost 5 bases and J lost 2, with 19 bases in between. The CDR3 covers 17 residues.

A few counts support this clone. This sequence joins TRBV5-1 and TRBJ2-5; TRBD2 matches at 9 bases. The DNA end favors TRBJ2-7, so the J call may be wrong. The CDR3 is 14 amino acids. The germline V gene has CDR1 SGHRS and CDR2 YFSETQ. CDR3 loop: CASTPGLAVYEQYF. CDR3 in DNA: TGCGCCAGCACCCCGGGACTAGCTGTGTACGAGCAGTACTTC.

V gene TRBV7-6 combines with J gene TRBJ2-3; 13 nucleotides match TRBD2. V dropped 1 base and J dropped 0; count of bases not matched to a gene: 13. The germline V gene has CDR1 SGHVS and CDR2 FNYEAQ. The CDR3 runs 21 residues. The CDR3 DNA is TGTGCCAGCAGCTTAGACCGGGAACAACTAGCGGGGGGGGTTAGCACAGATACGCAGTATTTT. This translates into CASSLDREQLAGGVSTDTQYF. The complete variable domain, with remaining parts taken from reference TRBV7-6 and TRBJ2-3, reads GAGVSQSPRYKVTKRGQDVALRCDPISGHVSLYWYRQALGQGPEFLTYFNYEAQQDKSGLPNDRFSAERPEGSISTLTIQRTEQRDSAMYRCASSLDREQLAGGVSTDTQYFGPGTRLTVL.

This clone was recorded only once. This rearrangement joins TRBV6-1 to TRBJ1-2, with TRBD1 identical over 7 bases. Germline CDR1 and CDR2: MNHNS and SASEGT. The CDR3 totals 16 residues. The J segment lost 4 bases and the V segment lost 0 bases, leaving 8 bases of the junction unmatched. As DNA, the CDR3 is TGTGCCAGCAGTGAAGCCCAAGGACAGGCAGGCTATGGCTACACCTTC. It translates to CASSEAQGQAGYGYTF.